The source of this T cell receptor (beta chain) is a study of blood T cell repertoires in COVID-19. This CDR3 has 16 amino acids. V gave up 3 bases and J gave up 9 bases; unmatched junction bases: 9. Germline V gene data show CDR1 as LNHDA and CDR2 as SQIVND (reference sequence). Sequenced by immunoSEQ multiplex PCR; TCRdb stores in-frame clones only, minus some. The sample holds fewer than 250,000 clones, 85% seen once. The TCR originated in a woman aged 60-75 years with active or convalescent COVID-19. This chain connects TRBV19 to TRBJ1-6; TRBD1 matches 9 bases. Sample: peripheral blood. The DNA for the CDR3 is TGTGCCAGTAGTATGAATCCGGGACAGGGTAGTTCACCCCTCCACTTT. This translates into CASSMNPGQGSSPLHF.